These 6 T cell receptor beta chains share one sample of origin, sequenced in a study of blood T cell repertoires in COVID-19. Using immunoSEQ multiplex PCR, the repertoire was profiled, and TCRdb retains in-frame clones only, with some absent. The sample has tens of thousands of clones, 82% seen once. Material for sequencing was peripheral blood. The receptors were sampled from a man at least 80 years old with active or convalescent COVID-19.

This chain uses TRBV5-8 with TRBJ2-2, with D unclear. The germline CDR1 and CDR2 sequences are SGHTS and YDEGEE. This CDR3 region has 15 residues. Between the trimmed V and J ends, which lost 4 bases and 1 base, there was a span of 11 bases. For the CDR3, the DNA is TGTGCCAGCAGCCCAACCCGGGTGAACACCGGGGAGCTGTTTTTT. It yields the protein CASSPTRVNTGELFF.

This clone is a singleton in its sample. The genes are TRBV7-6 and TRBJ2-7, with 12 bases aligning to TRBD2. V lost 3 bases to trimming and J lost 2 bases; unmatched junction nucleotides: 2. Germline V gives CDR1 SGHVS, CDR2 FNYEAQ. CDR3 length: 15 residues. CDR3 in amino acids: CASSLGTSGPYEQYF. The CDR3 coding sequence is TGTGCCAGCAGCTTGGGGACTAGCGGGCCCTACGAGCAGTACTTC.

The CDR3 sequence: CASSANRASGEAFF. CDR3 coding DNA: TGTGCCAGCAGCGCCAACAGGGCGTCGGGTGAAGCTTTCTTT. The J gene is TRBJ1-1, the V gene TRBV11-3, with D possibly being TRBD1 (6 bases). V lost 5 bases and J 7 bases, leaving 17 bases between the germline ends. The length of the CDR3 is 14 residues. From germline, CDR1 is SGHNT and CDR2 YENEEA.

CDR3 nucleotides: TGTGCCAGCAGCGGTGGGTCGAACTATGGTGGCTACACCTTC. Protein: CASSGGSNYGGYTF. The chain carries TRBV9 and TRBJ1-2; D unresolved. V dropped 3 bases and J dropped 7 bases, with 16 bases sitting between them. Germline lookup yields CDR1 SGDLS and CDR2 YYNGEE. This CDR3 is 14 amino acids long.

The genes are TRBV4-2 and TRBJ2-1; possibly TRBD2 for D (5 bases). The CDR3 has 14 amino acids. The V and J ends lost 1 base and 7 bases respectively, with 11 bases between them. CDR1 and CDR2 (germline): LGHNA, YNFKEQ. The CDR3 loop reads CASSQGSSHNEQFF. The CDR3 region has the DNA TGTGCCAGCAGCCAAGGGTCTAGCCATAATGAGCAGTTCTTC.

The V gene is TRBV5-4, the J gene TRBJ2-1; tentative D call: TRBD2 (5 bases). The germline gives CDR1 SGHNT, CDR2 YYREEE (reference sequence). CDR3 size: 16 residues. Between the trimmed V and J ends, which lost 3 bases and 4 bases, there was a span of 17 bases. The CDR3 sequence is CASSSPKAGLYNEQFF. The CDR3 DNA sequence: TGTGCCAGCAGCTCCCCAAAGGCGGGCCTTTACAATGAGCAGTTCTTC.